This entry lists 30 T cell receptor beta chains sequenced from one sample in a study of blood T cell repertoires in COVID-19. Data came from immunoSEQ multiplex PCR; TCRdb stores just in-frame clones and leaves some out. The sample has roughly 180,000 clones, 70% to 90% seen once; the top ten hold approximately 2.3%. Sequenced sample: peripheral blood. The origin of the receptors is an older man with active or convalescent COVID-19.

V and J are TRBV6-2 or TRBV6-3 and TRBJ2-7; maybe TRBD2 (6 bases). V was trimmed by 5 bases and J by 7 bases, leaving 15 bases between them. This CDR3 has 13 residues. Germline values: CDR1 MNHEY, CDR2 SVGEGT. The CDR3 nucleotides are TGTGCCAGCAGTGACCCGAGGGCGGGAGAGCAGTACTTC. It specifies CASSDPRAGEQYF.

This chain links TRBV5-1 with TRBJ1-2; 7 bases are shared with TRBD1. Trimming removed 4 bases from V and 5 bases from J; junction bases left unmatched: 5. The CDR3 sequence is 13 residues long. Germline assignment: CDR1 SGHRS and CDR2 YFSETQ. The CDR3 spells CASSGGTAYGYTF. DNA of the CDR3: TGCGCCAGCAGCGGCGGGACAGCATATGGCTACACCTTC.

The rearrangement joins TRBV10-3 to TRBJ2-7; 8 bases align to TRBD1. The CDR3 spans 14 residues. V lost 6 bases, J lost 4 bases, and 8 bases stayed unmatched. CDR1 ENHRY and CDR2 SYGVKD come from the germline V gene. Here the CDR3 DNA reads TGTGCCATCAGCGCCGGGACAGGAGCTTACGAGCAGTACTTC. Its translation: CAISAGTGAYEQYF.

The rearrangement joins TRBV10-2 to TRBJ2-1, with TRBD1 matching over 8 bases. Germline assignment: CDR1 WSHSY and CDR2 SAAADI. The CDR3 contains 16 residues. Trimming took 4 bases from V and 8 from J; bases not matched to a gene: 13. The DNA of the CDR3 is TGCGCCAGCAGTGCCGAAGTTTGGACAGGGAGCGATGAGCAGTTCTTC. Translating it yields CASSAEVWTGSDEQFF.

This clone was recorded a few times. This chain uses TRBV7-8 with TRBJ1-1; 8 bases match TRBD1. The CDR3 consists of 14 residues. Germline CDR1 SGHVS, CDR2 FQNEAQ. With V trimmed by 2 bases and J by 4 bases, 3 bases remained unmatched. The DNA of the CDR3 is TGTGCCAGCAGCTTAAACGACAGGGGCACTGAAGCTTTCTTT. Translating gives CASSLNDRGTEAFF.

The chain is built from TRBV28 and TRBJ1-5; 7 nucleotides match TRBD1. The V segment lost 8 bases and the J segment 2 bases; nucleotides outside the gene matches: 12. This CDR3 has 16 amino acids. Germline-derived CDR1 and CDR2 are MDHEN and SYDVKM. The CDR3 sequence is CASCRGGSWGNQPQHF. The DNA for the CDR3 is TGTGCCAGCTGTCGAGGGGGCTCTTGGGGCAATCAGCCCCAGCATTTT.

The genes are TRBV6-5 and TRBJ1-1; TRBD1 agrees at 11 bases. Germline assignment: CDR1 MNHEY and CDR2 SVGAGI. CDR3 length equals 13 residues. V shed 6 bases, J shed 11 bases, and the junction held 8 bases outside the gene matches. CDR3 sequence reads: CASRPRDRGSAFF. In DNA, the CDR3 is TGTGCCAGCAGGCCCCGGGACAGGGGGTCGGCTTTCTTT.

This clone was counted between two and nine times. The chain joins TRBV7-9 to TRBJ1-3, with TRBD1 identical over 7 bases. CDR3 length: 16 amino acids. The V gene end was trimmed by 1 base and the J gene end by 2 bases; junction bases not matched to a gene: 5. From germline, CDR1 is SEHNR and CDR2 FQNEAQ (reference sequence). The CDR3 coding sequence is TGTGCCAGCAGCTTAGTTGGAGGGGGCACTGGAAACACCATATATTTT. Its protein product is CASSLVGGGTGNTIYF.

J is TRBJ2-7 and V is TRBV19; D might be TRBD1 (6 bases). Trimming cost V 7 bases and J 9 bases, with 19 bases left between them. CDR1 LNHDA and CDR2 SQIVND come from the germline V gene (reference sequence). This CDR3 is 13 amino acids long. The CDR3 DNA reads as TGTGCCAGTACCCACGGGCGGGTACAGGGGCAGTACTTC. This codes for CASTHGRVQGQYF.

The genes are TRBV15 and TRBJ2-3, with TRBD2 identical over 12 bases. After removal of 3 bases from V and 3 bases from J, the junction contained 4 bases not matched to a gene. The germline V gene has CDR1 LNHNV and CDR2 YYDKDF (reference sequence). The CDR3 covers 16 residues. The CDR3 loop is CATSSRLAGATDTQYF. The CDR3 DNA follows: TGTGCCACCAGCAGCCGACTAGCGGGGGCAACAGATACGCAGTATTTT.

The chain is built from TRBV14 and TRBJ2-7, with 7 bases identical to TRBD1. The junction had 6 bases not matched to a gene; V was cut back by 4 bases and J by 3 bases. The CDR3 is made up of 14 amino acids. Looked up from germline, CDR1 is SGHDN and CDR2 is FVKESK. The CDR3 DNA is TGTGCCAGCAGCCCGAGACAGGGTAACTACGAGCAGTACTTC. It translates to CASSPRQGNYEQYF. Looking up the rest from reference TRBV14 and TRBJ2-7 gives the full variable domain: EAGVTQFPSHSVIEKGQTVTLRCDPISGHDNLYWYRRVMGKEIKFLLHFVKESKQDESGMPNNRFLAERTGGTYSTLKVQPAELEDSGVYFCASSPRQGNYEQYFGPGTRLTVT.

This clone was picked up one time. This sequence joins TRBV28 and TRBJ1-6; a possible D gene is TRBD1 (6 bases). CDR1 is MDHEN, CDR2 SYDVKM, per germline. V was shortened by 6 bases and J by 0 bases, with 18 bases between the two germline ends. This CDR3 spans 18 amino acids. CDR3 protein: CASRGITGQRSYNSPLHF. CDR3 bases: TGTGCCAGCAGAGGTATTACTGGACAGCGCTCCTATAATTCACCCCTCCACTTT.

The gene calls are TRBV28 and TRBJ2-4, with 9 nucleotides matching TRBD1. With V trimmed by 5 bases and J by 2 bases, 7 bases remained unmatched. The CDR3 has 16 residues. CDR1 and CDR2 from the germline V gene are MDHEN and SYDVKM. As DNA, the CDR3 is TGTGCCAGCAGTCCAACAGGGGGCGCAACCAAAAACATTCAGTACTTC. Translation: CASSPTGGATKNIQYF.

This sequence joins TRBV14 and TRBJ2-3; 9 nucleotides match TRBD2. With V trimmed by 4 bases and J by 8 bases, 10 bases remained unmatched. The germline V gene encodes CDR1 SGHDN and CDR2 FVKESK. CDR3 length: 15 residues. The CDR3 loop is CASSRPLAGAVTQYF. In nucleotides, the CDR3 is TGTGCCAGCAGCCGTCCCTTAGCGGGGGCCGTTACGCAGTATTTT.

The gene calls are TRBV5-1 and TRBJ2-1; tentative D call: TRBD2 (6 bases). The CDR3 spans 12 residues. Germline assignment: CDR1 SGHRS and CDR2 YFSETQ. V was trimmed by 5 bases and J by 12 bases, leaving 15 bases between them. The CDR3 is CASRMEGRGQFF. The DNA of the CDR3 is TGCGCCAGCAGAATGGAGGGGCGCGGGCAGTTCTTC.

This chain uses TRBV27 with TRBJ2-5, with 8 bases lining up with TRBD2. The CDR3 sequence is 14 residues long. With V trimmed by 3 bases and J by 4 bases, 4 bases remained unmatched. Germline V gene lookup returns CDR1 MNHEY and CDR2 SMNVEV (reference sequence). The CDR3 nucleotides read TGTGCCAGCAGTTTCAATAGCGGGGTAGAGACCCAGTACTTC. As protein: CASSFNSGVETQYF.

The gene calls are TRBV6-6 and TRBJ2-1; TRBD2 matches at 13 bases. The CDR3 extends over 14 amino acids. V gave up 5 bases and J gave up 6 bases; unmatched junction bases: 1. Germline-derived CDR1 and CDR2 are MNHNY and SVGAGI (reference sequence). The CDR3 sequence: CASSRTSGSNEQFF. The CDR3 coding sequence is TGTGCCAGCAGTCGGACTAGCGGGAGCAATGAGCAGTTCTTC.

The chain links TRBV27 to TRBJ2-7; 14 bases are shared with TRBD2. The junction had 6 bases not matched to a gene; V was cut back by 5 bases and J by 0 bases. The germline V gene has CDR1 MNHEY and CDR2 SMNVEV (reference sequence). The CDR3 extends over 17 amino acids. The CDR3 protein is CASSPLTSGRASYEQYF. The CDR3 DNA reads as TGTGCCAGCAGTCCCCTGACTAGCGGGAGGGCCTCCTACGAGCAGTACTTC.

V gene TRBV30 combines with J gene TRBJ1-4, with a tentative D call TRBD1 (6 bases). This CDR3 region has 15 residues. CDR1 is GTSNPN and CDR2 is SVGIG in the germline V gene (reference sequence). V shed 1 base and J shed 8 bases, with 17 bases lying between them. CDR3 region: CAWSGGAGAGEKLFF. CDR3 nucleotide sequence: TGTGCCTGGAGTGGGGGCGCGGGGGCCGGAGAAAAACTGTTTTTT.

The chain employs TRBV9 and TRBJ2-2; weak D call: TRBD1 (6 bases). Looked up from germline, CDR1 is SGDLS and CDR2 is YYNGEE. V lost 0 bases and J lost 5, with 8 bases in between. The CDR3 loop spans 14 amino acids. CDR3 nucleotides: TGTGCCAGCAGCGTAGGGGGGACAACCGGGGAGCTGTTTTTT. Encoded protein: CASSVGGTTGELFF.

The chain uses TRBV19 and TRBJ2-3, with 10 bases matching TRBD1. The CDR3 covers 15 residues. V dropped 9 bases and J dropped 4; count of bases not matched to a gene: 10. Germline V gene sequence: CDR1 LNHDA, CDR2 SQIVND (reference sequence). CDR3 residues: CASTDGGQGSDTQYF. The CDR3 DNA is TGTGCCAGCACTGACGGGGGACAGGGGTCAGATACGCAGTATTTT.

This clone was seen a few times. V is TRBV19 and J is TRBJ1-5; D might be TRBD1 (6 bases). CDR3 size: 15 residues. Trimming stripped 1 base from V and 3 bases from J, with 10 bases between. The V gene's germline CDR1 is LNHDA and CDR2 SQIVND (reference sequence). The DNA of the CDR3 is TGTGCCAGTAGTATAGGAACAGGGATCAATCAGCCCCAGCATTTT. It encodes CASSIGTGINQPQHF. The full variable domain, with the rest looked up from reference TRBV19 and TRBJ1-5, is DGGITQSPKYLFRKEGQNVTLSCEQNLNHDAMYWYRQDPGQGLRLIYYSQIVNDFQKGDIAEGYSVSREKKESFPLTVTSAQKNPTAFYLCASSIGTGINQPQHFGDGTRLSIL.

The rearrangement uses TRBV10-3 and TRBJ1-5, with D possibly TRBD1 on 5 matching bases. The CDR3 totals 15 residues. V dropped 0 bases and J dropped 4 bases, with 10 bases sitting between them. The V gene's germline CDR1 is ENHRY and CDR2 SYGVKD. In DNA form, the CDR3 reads TGTGCCATCAGTGAGTCAAGTCAGGGTAATCAGCCCCAGCATTTT. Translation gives CAISESSQGNQPQHF.

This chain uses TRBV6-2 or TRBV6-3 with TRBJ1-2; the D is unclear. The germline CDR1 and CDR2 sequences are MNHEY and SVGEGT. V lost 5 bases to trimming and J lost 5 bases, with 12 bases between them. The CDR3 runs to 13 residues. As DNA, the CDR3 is TGTGCCAGCAGTAGAACAGAATCTTATGGCTACACCTTC. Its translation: CASSRTESYGYTF.

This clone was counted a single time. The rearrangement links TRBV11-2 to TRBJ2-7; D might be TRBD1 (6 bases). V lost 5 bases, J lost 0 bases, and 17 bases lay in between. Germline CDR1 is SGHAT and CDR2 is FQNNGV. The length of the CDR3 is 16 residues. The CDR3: CASSNNPTGISYEQYF. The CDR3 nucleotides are TGTGCCAGCAGCAATAATCCCACAGGGATCTCCTACGAGCAGTACTTC. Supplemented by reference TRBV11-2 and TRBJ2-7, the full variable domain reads EAGVAQSPRYKIIEKRQSVAFWCNPISGHATLYWYQQILGQGPKLLIQFQNNGVVDDSQLPKDRFSAERLKGVDSTLKIQPAKLEDSAVYLCASSNNPTGISYEQYFGPGTRLTVT.

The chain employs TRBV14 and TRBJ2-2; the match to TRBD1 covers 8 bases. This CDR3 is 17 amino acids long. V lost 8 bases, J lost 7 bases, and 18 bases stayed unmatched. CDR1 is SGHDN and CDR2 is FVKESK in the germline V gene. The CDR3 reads CASGRQGFHGSVGELFF. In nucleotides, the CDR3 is TGTGCCAGCGGAAGACAGGGGTTTCACGGGAGCGTCGGGGAGCTGTTTTTT.

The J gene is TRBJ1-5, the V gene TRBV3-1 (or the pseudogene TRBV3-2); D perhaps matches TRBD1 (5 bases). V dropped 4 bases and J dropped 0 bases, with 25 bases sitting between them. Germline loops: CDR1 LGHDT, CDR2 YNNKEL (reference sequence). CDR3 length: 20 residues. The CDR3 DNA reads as TGTGCCAGCAGCCTAAATTCCGGGACTACGCAAAGATATAGCAATCAGCCCCAGCATTTT. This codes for CASSLNSGTTQRYSNQPQHF.

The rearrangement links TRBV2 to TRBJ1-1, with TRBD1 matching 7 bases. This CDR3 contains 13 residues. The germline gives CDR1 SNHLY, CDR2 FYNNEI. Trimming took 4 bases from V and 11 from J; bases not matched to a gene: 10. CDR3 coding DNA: TGTGCCAGCAGTGCCCTGCTCAGGGGGATTGCTTTCTTT. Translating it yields CASSALLRGIAFF.

CDR3 DNA: TGTGCCAGCAGTGGTGACAGAGGACACTATGGCTACACCTTC. The encoded protein is CASSGDRGHYGYTF. The chain joins TRBV28 to TRBJ1-2; D is possibly TRBD1 (5 bases). There are 14 residues in the CDR3. Germline CDR1 MDHEN, CDR2 SYDVKM. V was trimmed by 5 bases and J by 3 bases, leaving 13 bases between them.

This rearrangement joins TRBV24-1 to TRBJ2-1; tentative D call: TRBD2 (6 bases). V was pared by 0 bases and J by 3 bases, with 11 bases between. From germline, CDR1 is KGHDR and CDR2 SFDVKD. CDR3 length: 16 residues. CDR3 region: CATSDLRQGGYNEQFF. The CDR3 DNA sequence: TGTGCCACCAGTGATTTGAGGCAGGGAGGCTACAATGAGCAGTTCTTC.